The following is a TCR beta chain sequence with its context. This clonotype was detected many times. The antigen it recognizes is unknown. No quality values exist for individual bases; no much larger clone is one base distant. This sample is drawn from a study of T cells in Graves' hyperthyroidism and ophthalmopathy (dated by TCRdb to between 2019 and 2020). Some background on the complete study: Peripheral blood samples were taken at initial diagnosis, before any treatment was given. To identify distinguishing TCR V-J signatures, a discovery cohort of about 95 patients was used, comprising 40 to 45 with Graves' ophthalmopathy and 55 to 65 with stable Graves' hyperthyroidism. An independent validation cohort of under 20 hyperthyroidism patients and approximately 17 patients who later progressed to ophthalmopathy tested prospective prediction of ophthalmopathy. The roughly 100 discovery patients were randomly split 7:3 into training and test sets. Thyroid tissue and blood T-cell repertoires from about 6 Graves' hyperthyroidism patients were also compared in the study. After blood sampling, hyperthyroidism patients were treated with methimazole at a starting dose of 30 mg daily, and ophthalmopathy patients were treated with high-dose intravenous methylprednisolone. The paper describes TCR Vbeta CDR3 sequencing of 120 to 150 peripheral blood samples, made up of 43 ophthalmopathy patients, some 80 hyperthyroidism patients and 17 progressor patients.

The CDR3 runs 13 residues from the cysteine to the phenylalanine. The only DNA kept is the CDR3, 39 bases in frame from the first base. Between the V and J ends, shortened by 7 bases and 0 bases respectively, the junction contains 13 bases. As encoded in the germline V gene (reference sequence), CDR1 is DFQATT while CDR2 is SNEGSKA. Amplification of TCR beta CDR3 regions was carried out from RNA transcripts. A first-round RT-PCR of the TCR CDR3 used the HTBI primer set with the Qiagen OneStep RT-PCR kit. Libraries were constructed in a second round of multiplex PCR, after which size selection and purification were performed. The libraries were sequenced on an Illumina HiSeq2000 using paired-end 100 bp reads. Per the original workflow: SOAPnuke was used to process the raw data, throwing out any read that contained adapters or uncalled bases, had a mean Phred below 15, or lacked an exact constant-primer or identifier match. COPE v1.2.5 was used to merge the high-quality paired reads, and each unique nucleotide sequence was defined as a clonotype. Clonotypes were aligned to IMGT TRBV, TRBD and TRBJ reference segments using MiTCR v1.1. The analysis was restricted to V-J combinations with a frequency above 0.0001, which together covered 99.2% of the repertoires. The TCS score was defined as the ratio of F50 (clonal expansion) to E x V (chaos), calculated using BLOSUM62-based TCRdist between CDR3 peptides within each V-J. Welch's t-statistics and random forest reduced roughly 540 V-J features to around 14, which were used in a naive Bayes classifier (R e1071). The public sequencing data were trimmed at Q25 with fastp and processed into clonotypes with MiXCR by TCRdb, which kept only in-frame beta chains. Here each entry gathers all rows of one CDR3 protein and keeps the most common genes and DNA. The V and J calls and clone size come from TCRdb's table, not from the authors' own analysis. The sample table shows about 500,000 distinct CDR3 sequences, and approximately 16% are seen once. Together, the top ten hold 15% to 20% of the sample.

Stable Graves' hyperthyroidism was defined as no progression to ophthalmopathy during 18 months of follow-up. Hyperthyroidism patients were newly diagnosed, with disease duration under 2 months, and aged 18 to 65 years. Exclusion was applied to patients with uncontrolled infections, other autoimmune diseases, pregnancy or lactation. Clinical symptoms, serum thyroxine and TRAb, thyroid ultrasound, and orbital computed tomography formed the basis for the diagnoses. Ficoll-Paque density gradient centrifugation was used to isolate PBMCs from about 9.4 ml of fresh peripheral blood. Trizol reagent was used to extract total RNA, and RNA quality was then checked on an Agilent 2100 Bioanalyzer. Overall study results and their limits: No statistical method was used to fix the sample size in advance, and group allocation was not hidden from the investigators. In validation, progression to ophthalmopathy was predicted by the model with 55% to 71% sensitivity and 72.22% specificity, a median of 6.5 months before onset. In cross-validation, a model built on a 13 V-J signature told ophthalmopathy apart from stable hyperthyroidism with under 90% sensitivity and around 84% specificity, and in testing the same model reached 80%/75%. Most expanded thyroid clonotypes (frequency above 0.001) were also found in blood, which suggests that blood repertoires may mirror thyroid immune responses.

Recombination joined TRBV20-1 with TRBJ2-7; 5 matching bases give a weak D call of TRBD1. The sequence derives from a young woman with Graves' hyperthyroidism. The sequenced sample was blood. The CDR3 region has the sequence CSVQAGLSYEQYF. DNA sequence: TGCAGTGTTCAGGCAGGGCTCTCCTACGAGCAGTACTTC.